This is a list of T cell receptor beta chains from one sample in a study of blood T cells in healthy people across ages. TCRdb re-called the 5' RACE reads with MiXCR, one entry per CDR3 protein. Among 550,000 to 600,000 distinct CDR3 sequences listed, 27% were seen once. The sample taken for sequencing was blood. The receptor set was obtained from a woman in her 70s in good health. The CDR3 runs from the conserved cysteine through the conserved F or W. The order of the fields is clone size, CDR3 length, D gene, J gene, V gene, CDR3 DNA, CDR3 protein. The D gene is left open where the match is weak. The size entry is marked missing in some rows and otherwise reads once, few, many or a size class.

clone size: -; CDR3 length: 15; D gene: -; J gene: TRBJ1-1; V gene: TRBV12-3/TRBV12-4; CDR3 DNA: TGTGCCAGCAGTCCCGCCGTCTCGAGGGCTACTGAAGCTTTCTTT; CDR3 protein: CASSPAVSRATEAFF
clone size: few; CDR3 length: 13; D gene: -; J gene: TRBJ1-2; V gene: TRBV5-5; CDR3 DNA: TGTGCCAGCAGTATGGGGGCAACCTATGGCTACACCTTC; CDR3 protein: CASSMGATYGYTF
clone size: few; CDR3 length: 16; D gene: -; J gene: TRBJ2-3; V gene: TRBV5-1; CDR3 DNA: TGCGCCAGCACCGAACAGGGTAATGGTGACACAGATACGCAGTATTTT; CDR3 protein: CASTEQGNGDTDTQYF
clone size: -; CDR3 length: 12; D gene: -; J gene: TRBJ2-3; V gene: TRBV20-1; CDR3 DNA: TGCAGTGCTAGTGACGGCACAGATACGCAGTATTTT; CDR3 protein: CSASDGTDTQYF
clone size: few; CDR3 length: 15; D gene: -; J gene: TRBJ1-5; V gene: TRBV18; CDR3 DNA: TGTGCCAGCTCACCCGCAGGACCAAGGGACCAGCCCCAGCATTTT; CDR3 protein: CASSPAGPRDQPQHF
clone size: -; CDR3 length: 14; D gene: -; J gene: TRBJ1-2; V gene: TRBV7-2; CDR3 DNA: TGTGCCAGCAGCTTAGTAGCAGGGAAGGATGGCTACACCTTC; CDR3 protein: CASSLVAGKDGYTF
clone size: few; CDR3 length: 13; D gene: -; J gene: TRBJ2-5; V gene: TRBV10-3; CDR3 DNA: TGTGCCATCAGTGCCGGGGCGCAGGAGACCCAGTACTTC; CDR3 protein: CAISAGAQETQYF
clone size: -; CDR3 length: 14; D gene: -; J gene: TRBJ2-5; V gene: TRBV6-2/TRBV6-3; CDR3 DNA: TGTGCCAGCACTCCCCCCAGGGTGGGAGAGACCCAGTACTTC; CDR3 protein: CASTPPRVGETQYF
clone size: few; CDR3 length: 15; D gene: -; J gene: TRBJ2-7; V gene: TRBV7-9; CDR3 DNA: TGTGCCAGCAGCTTAACGAGGGGGGGATCCTACGAGCAGTACTTC; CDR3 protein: CASSLTRGGSYEQYF
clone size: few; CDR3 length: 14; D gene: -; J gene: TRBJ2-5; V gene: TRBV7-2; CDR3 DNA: TGTGCCAGCAGCTTAGCCCAGCGAGTGGAGACCCAGTACTTC; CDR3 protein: CASSLAQRVETQYF
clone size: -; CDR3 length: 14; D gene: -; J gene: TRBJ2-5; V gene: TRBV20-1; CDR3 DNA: TGCAGTGCTAGACCCCTGGACTACCAAGAGACCCAGTACTTC; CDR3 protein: CSARPLDYQETQYF
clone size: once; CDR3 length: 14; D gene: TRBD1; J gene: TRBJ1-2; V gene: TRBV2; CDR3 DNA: TGTGCCAGCCTGGGACAGACGATAAACTATGGCTACACCTTC; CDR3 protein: CASLGQTINYGYTF
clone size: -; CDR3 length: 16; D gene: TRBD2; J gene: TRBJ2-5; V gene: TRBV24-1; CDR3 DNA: TGTGCCACCAGTGTCTCTAGCGGGGGCGTCCAAGAGACCCAGTACTTC; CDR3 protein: CATSVSSGGVQETQYF
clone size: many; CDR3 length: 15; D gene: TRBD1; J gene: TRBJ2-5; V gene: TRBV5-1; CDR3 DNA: TGCGCCAGCAGCCCGGGGACAGGGGGCGCGAAGACCCAGTACTTC; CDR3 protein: CASSPGTGGAKTQYF
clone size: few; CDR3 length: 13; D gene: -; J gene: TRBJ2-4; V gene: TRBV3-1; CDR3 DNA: TGTGCCAGCAGCCTGGGGGGCCCGGACATTCAGTACTTC; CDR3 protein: CASSLGGPDIQYF
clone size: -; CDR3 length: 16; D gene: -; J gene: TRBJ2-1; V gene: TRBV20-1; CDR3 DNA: TGCAGTGCTCGGGTGACAGGTCCTAAGTCCTACAATGAGCAGTTCTTC; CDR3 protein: CSARVTGPKSYNEQFF
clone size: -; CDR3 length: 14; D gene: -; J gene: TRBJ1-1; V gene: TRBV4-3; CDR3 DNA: TGCGCCAGCAGCCGTCGGGGTCAGGGACCTGAAGCTTTCTTT; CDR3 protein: CASSRRGQGPEAFF
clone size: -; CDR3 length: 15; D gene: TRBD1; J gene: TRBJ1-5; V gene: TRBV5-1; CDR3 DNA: TGCGCCAGCAGCTCGGGGACAGGGGGTTCTCAGCCCCAGCATTTT; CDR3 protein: CASSSGTGGSQPQHF
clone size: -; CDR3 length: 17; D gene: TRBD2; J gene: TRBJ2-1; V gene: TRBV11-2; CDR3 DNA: TGTGCCAGCAGCTCAAAGAGGCTAGCGGGGTCCTACAATGAGCAGTTCTTC; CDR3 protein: CASSSKRLAGSYNEQFF
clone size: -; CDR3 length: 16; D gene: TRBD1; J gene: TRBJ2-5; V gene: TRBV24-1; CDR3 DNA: TGTGCCACCAGTGATGCCTCCGACAGGGGGCTTGAGACCCAGTACTTC; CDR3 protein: CATSDASDRGLETQYF
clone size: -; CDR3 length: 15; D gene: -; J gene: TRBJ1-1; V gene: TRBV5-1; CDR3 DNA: TGCGCCAGCAGCGCTGGTGCGGGGGCGAGCACTGAAGCTTTCTTT; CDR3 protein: CASSAGAGASTEAFF
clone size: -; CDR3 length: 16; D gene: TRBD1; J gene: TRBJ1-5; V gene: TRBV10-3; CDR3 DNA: TGTGCCATCAGTGACTTTGGGACAGGGGTTGGTCAGCCCCAGCATTTT; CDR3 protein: CAISDFGTGVGQPQHF
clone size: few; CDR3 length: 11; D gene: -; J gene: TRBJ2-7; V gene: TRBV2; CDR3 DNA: TGTGCCGGCAGCCCTCGGTGGGAGCAGTACTTC; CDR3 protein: CAGSPRWEQYF
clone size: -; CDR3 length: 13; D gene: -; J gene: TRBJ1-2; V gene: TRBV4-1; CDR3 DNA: TGCGCCAGCAGCCAAGGAACCCCTTGGGGCTACACCTTC; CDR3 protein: CASSQGTPWGYTF
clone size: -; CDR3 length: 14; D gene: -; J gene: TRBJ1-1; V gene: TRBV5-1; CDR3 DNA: TGCGGCAGCAGCGCCGGGTCTGCTCACACTGAAGCTTTCTTT; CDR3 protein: CGSSAGSAHTEAFF
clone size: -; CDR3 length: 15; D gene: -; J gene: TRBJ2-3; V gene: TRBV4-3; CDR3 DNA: TGCGCCAGCAGCCAAGTTGGGGGCGGCACAGATACGCAGTATTTT; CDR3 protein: CASSQVGGGTDTQYF